These T cell receptor beta chains were read from a single sample in a study of T cells after yellow fever vaccination. TCRdb processed the 5' RACE reads anew with MiXCR; each CDR3 protein has one entry. The sample consists of about 27,000 distinct CDR3 sequences, approximately 4.5% of them appearing once. Sequencing used PBMCs, either bulk or a sorted T-cell subset (CD4+, CD8+, memory, or dextramer-sorted; not recorded which), obtained on the day of the yellow fever booster vaccination. The receptor set was obtained from a young man who received the YFV17D yellow fever vaccine. CDR3s include the opening cysteine and the closing phenylalanine or tryptophan. Each record gives: V gene, D gene, clone size, J gene, CDR3 protein, CDR3 DNA. A D gene is named only where the DNA matches it firmly. A clone size is listed for some rows: how often the clone was seen (once, few, many), or a class if it is expanded.

>TRBV5-1|.|many|TRBJ2-1
CASSLGDGNEQFF
TGCGCCAGCAGCTTGGGGGATGGCAATGAGCAGTTCTTC
>TRBV27|.|many|TRBJ1-1
CASRRLEGNTEAFF
TGTGCCAGCAGAAGGCTCGAGGGGAACACTGAAGCTTTCTTT
>TRBV12-3/TRBV12-4|.|many|TRBJ2-5
CASSRSGVRETQYF
TGTGCCAGCAGCCGCTCCGGGGTCCGAGAGACCCAGTACTTC
>TRBV5-5|.|.|TRBJ2-5
CASSTEAETQYF
TGTGCCAGCAGCACGGAGGCCGAGACCCAGTACTTC
>TRBV29-1|TRBD2|many|TRBJ2-1
CSVEGLAGHASYNEQFF
TGCAGCGTTGAGGGACTAGCGGGACATGCCTCCTACAATGAGCAGTTCTTC
>TRBV29-1|.|many|TRBJ1-1
CSVSWDENTEAFF
TGCAGTGTGTCGTGGGATGAGAACACTGAAGCTTTCTTT
>TRBV4-1|.|many|TRBJ2-2
CASSPLDTLNTGELFF
TGCGCCAGCAGCCCCCTCGACACCTTGAACACCGGGGAGCTGTTTTTT
>TRBV7-9|.|many|TRBJ2-3
CASNPGDGGRADTQYF
TGTGCCAGCAACCCCGGGGACGGGGGCCGGGCAGATACGCAGTATTTT
>TRBV9|TRBD1|few|TRBJ2-5
CASSPTAEDRRYQETQYF
TGTGCCAGCAGCCCAACCGCGGAGGACAGGAGGTACCAAGAGACCCAGTACTTC
>TRBV4-3|.|many|TRBJ1-5
CASSQEGQPQHF
TGCGCCAGCAGCCAAGAGGGTCAGCCCCAGCATTTT
>TRBV12-3/TRBV12-4|.|.|TRBJ2-1
CASRDLAGLFF
TGTGCCAGCAGGGACCTGGCTGGGCTGTTCTTC
>TRBV2|.|few|TRBJ1-2
CASSEASGQIYGYTF
TGTGCCAGCAGTGAAGCGTCCGGACAGATCTATGGCTACACCTTC
>TRBV6-4|TRBD2|many|TRBJ2-3
CASSDKTSGTQYF
TGTGCCAGCAGTGATAAGACTAGCGGTACGCAGTATTTT
>TRBV12-3/TRBV12-4|TRBD1|few|TRBJ1-2
CASRQGNGNYGYTF
TGTGCCAGCAGACAGGGGAACGGTAACTATGGCTACACCTTC
>TRBV9|.|many|TRBJ2-7
CASSVGPLWAYEQYF
TGTGCCAGCAGCGTAGGACCCCTCTGGGCCTACGAGCAGTACTTC
>TRBV7-7|TRBD1|few|TRBJ2-5
CASSNDREETQYF
TGTGCTAGCAGCAACGACAGGGAAGAGACCCAGTACTTC
>TRBV5-1|.|many|TRBJ1-1
CASSLAGGARTEAFF
TGCGCCAGCAGCTTGGCGGGGGGCGCGAGGACTGAAGCTTTCTTT
>TRBV10-3|.|many|TRBJ1-1
CAISEGGTEAFF
TGTGCCATCAGTGAGGGAGGGACTGAAGCTTTCTTT
>TRBV5-1|.|many|TRBJ2-5
CASSYQGTSQETQYF
TGCGCCAGCAGCTACCAAGGAACGTCCCAAGAGACCCAGTACTTC
>TRBV24-1|.|many|TRBJ2-5
CATSDRDTKRHAYQETQYF
TGTGCCACCAGTGACCGGGACACCAAGAGACATGCATACCAAGAGACCCAGTACTTC
>TRBV18|.|many|TRBJ1-1
CASSGLEGGTEAFF
TGTGCCAGCTCAGGCCTTGAGGGAGGCACTGAAGCTTTCTTT
>TRBV5-6|.|few|TRBJ2-7
CASSFWANYEQYF
TGTGCCAGCAGCTTTTGGGCCAACTACGAGCAGTACTTC
>TRBV5-1|.|.|TRBJ2-1
CASTDPSGGSNEQFF
TGCGCCAGCACAGACCCGAGTGGGGGGTCCAATGAGCAGTTCTTC
>TRBV29-1|TRBD2|many|TRBJ2-3
CSAQEGTSTQYF
TGCAGCGCCCAGGAAGGGACTAGTACGCAGTATTTT
>TRBV7-2|.|many|TRBJ1-1
CASSPLRTAKNTEAFF
TGTGCCAGCAGCCCCTTAAGGACAGCGAAGAACACTGAAGCTTTCTTT
>TRBV5-6|TRBD1|many|TRBJ1-2
CASSRDRGLLRSYGYTF
TGTGCCAGCAGCCGGGACAGGGGGCTCCTGCGGAGCTATGGCTACACCTTC
>TRBV28|.|many|TRBJ1-1
CATLGIGNTEAFF
TGTGCCACCCTCGGCATTGGGAACACTGAAGCTTTCTTT
>TRBV7-9|TRBD1|many|TRBJ2-1
CASSFSGGWDEQFF
TGTGCCAGCAGCTTCTCAGGGGGCTGGGATGAGCAGTTCTTC